A selection of T cell receptor beta chains follows, all from one sample in a study of T-cell reconstitution after alpha-beta-depleted transplantation in children. One entry per CDR3 protein results from TCRdb running MiXCR on the PCR reads. The repertoire has roughly 500,000 distinct CDR3 sequences, roughly a tenth of them found once; the top ten carry just over 2%. Material: PBMCs, obtained before TCRalphabeta/CD19-depleted stem cell transplant. Every receptor here comes from a child aged 2-15 years with inherited bone marrow failure, due to receive a stem cell transplant. The CDR3 runs from the conserved cysteine through the conserved F or W. The D gene is left open where the match is weak. Only part of the rows carry a size: once, few, many, or a class if the clone is expanded.

TRBD2	TRBV5-1	TRBJ2-1	15	many	CASRPTSGVDNEQFF	TGCGCCAGCAGGCCAACTAGCGGGGTCGACAATGAGCAGTTCTTC
NA	TRBV7-9	TRBJ2-5	14	many	CASSLWGRKETQYF	TGTGCCAGCAGCCTTTGGGGCAGAAAAGAGACCCAGTACTTC
TRBD1	TRBV28	TRBJ2-7	15	many	CASSLWSGTGYEQYF	TGTGCCAGCAGTTTATGGTCCGGGACAGGGTACGAGCAGTACTTC
NA	TRBV27	TRBJ2-3	17	many	CASSLSWEAGSTDTQYF	TGTGCCAGCAGTTTATCCTGGGAGGCGGGAAGCACAGATACGCAGTATTTT
NA	TRBV7-6	TRBJ2-2	15	NA	CASSWGSSWTGELFF	TGTGCCAGCAGCTGGGGGTCCTCCTGGACCGGGGAGCTGTTTTTT
NA	TRBV25-1	TRBJ2-5	15	many	CASSDLQGSQETQYF	TGTGCCAGCAGTGACCTTCAGGGGTCCCAAGAGACCCAGTACTTC
NA	TRBV27	TRBJ2-7	14	many	CASSYEGELAEQYF	TGTGCCAGCAGCTACGAGGGAGAGCTCGCCGAGCAGTACTTC
TRBD2	TRBV7-6	TRBJ2-3	13	many	CASSFGRADTQYF	TGTGCCAGCAGCTTTGGGAGGGCAGATACGCAGTATTTT
TRBD1	TRBV20-1	TRBJ1-1	16	many	CSENPGGGIQDTEAFF	TGCAGCGAAAACCCAGGGGGGGGAATACAGGACACTGAAGCTTTCTTT
NA	TRBV5-5	TRBJ2-2	13	many	CASTGTSGVELFF	TGTGCCAGCACCGGGACGTCGGGGGTGGAGCTGTTTTTT
NA	TRBV10-3	TRBJ1-2	11	many	CAISQGRGYTF	TGTGCCATCAGTCAGGGAAGGGGCTACACCTTC
NA	TRBV20-1	TRBJ1-6	15	few	CSVDTLETYNSPLHF	TGCAGCGTCGATACTCTGGAGACATATAATTCACCCCTCCACTTT
TRBD2	TRBV12-3/TRBV12-4	TRBJ2-3	16	few	CASSHRLALSTDTQYF	TGTGCCAGCAGCCACCGACTAGCCCTTAGCACAGATACGCAGTATTTT
NA	TRBV4-3	TRBJ2-3	16	NA	CASSPLPKGALDTQYF	TGCGCCAGCAGCCCCCTCCCCAAGGGTGCGTTGGATACGCAGTATTTT
NA	TRBV25-1	TRBJ1-1	14	many	CASSVSRMNTEAFF	TGTGCCAGCAGTGTGAGCAGGATGAACACTGAAGCTTTCTTT
TRBD2	TRBV5-1	TRBJ2-3	16	NA	CASSFPGTTYTDTQYF	TGCGCCAGCAGCTTCCCCGGGACTACTTACACAGATACGCAGTATTTT
NA	TRBV20-1	TRBJ2-1	13	many	CSERGTIYNEQFF	TGCAGTGAAAGGGGGACTATATACAATGAGCAGTTCTTC
TRBD2	TRBV7-8	TRBJ2-3	19	many	CASSSLPGLAGLVTDTQYF	TGTGCCAGCAGCTCCTTACCGGGACTAGCGGGCCTAGTCACAGATACGCAGTATTTT
NA	TRBV4-3	TRBJ2-2	15	many	CASSLSRRYTGELFF	TGCGCCAGCAGCCTTAGCAGGCGGTATACCGGGGAGCTGTTTTTT
NA	TRBV20-1	TRBJ2-5	15	NA	CSAGRTPWAEETQYF	TGCAGTGCCGGACGTACCCCGTGGGCCGAAGAGACCCAGTACTTC
NA	TRBV28	TRBJ2-5	19	many	CASSFPRSGGMPFQETQYF	TGTGCCAGCAGTTTTCCCCGTTCAGGCGGGATGCCTTTCCAAGAGACCCAGTACTTC
NA	TRBV27	TRBJ2-7	13	NA	CASSYSFSYEQYF	TGTGCCAGCAGTTACAGTTTCTCCTACGAGCAGTACTTC